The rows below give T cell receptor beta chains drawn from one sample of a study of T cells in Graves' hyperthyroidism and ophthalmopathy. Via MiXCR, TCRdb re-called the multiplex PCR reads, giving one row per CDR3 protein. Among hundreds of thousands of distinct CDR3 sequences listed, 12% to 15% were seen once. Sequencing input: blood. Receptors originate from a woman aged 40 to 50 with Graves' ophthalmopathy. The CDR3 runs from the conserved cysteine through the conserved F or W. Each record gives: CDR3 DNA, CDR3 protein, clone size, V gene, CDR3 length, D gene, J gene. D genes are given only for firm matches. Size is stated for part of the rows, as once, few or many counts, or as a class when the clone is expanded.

CDR3 DNA: TGTGCCAGCAGTGAATACGGGGGCAGTCCCAACTATGGCTACACCTTC; CDR3 protein: CASSEYGGSPNYGYTF; clone size: few; V gene: TRBV25-1; CDR3 length: 16; D gene: NA; J gene: TRBJ1-2
CDR3 DNA: TGTGCCAGCAGCCAATCGGGGGCCTCCCACAATGAGCAGTTCTTC; CDR3 protein: CASSQSGASHNEQFF; clone size: many; V gene: TRBV16; CDR3 length: 15; D gene: NA; J gene: TRBJ2-1
CDR3 DNA: TGTGCCAGCAGTTACGAGAAGTGGGATGGCTACACCTTC; CDR3 protein: CASSYEKWDGYTF; clone size: many; V gene: TRBV6-6; CDR3 length: 13; D gene: NA; J gene: TRBJ1-2
CDR3 DNA: TGTGCCAGCAGCCCCGGGACTAGCGGGGGGCGGAGCTCCTACAATGAGCAGTTCTTC; CDR3 protein: CASSPGTSGGRSSYNEQFF; clone size: NA; V gene: TRBV7-9; CDR3 length: 19; D gene: TRBD2; J gene: TRBJ2-1
CDR3 DNA: TGTGCCAGCAGTGATGGGTTCGCCCAAGAGACCCAGTACTTC; CDR3 protein: CASSDGFAQETQYF; clone size: many; V gene: TRBV6-1; CDR3 length: 14; D gene: NA; J gene: TRBJ2-5
CDR3 DNA: TGTGCCAGCAGTTTAGCCCAGAACACTGAAGCTTTCTTT; CDR3 protein: CASSLAQNTEAFF; clone size: many; V gene: TRBV12-3/TRBV12-4; CDR3 length: 13; D gene: NA; J gene: TRBJ1-1
CDR3 DNA: TGCGCCAGCAGCTTGGTCCAGTCACCCTACGAGCAGTACTTC; CDR3 protein: CASSLVQSPYEQYF; clone size: NA; V gene: TRBV5-1; CDR3 length: 14; D gene: NA; J gene: TRBJ2-7
CDR3 DNA: TGTGCCATCAGTGATGGGGATTGGGGAAATGGCTACACCTTC; CDR3 protein: CAISDGDWGNGYTF; clone size: many; V gene: TRBV10-3; CDR3 length: 14; D gene: NA; J gene: TRBJ1-2
CDR3 DNA: TGTGCCAGCCCCGAACGGGCTAGCGGGAGGGCCACAGATACGCAGTATTTT; CDR3 protein: CASPERASGRATDTQYF; clone size: many; V gene: TRBV2; CDR3 length: 17; D gene: TRBD2; J gene: TRBJ2-3
CDR3 DNA: TGTGCCTGCAGCTTCTTCGGATCCAGCTACGAGCAGTACTTC; CDR3 protein: CACSFFGSSYEQYF; clone size: once; V gene: TRBV14; CDR3 length: 14; D gene: NA; J gene: TRBJ2-7
CDR3 DNA: TGTGCCAGCGGTTCTAGCGGGGCTATATACGAGCAGTACTTC; CDR3 protein: CASGSSGAIYEQYF; clone size: many; V gene: TRBV28; CDR3 length: 14; D gene: TRBD2; J gene: TRBJ2-7
CDR3 DNA: TGCAGTGCTAGACCCTCCTCCCCATCGAACACCGGGGAGCTGTTTTTT; CDR3 protein: CSARPSSPSNTGELFF; clone size: NA; V gene: TRBV20-1; CDR3 length: 16; D gene: NA; J gene: TRBJ2-2
CDR3 DNA: TGCAGTGCTGAGGGGTTTTCGCGGAGAGGCACAGATACGCAGTATTTT; CDR3 protein: CSAEGFSRRGTDTQYF; clone size: NA; V gene: TRBV20-1; CDR3 length: 16; D gene: NA; J gene: TRBJ2-3
CDR3 DNA: TGTGCCAGCAGCCCTCTCCAATCAGCCAGACAGGGTGGCCCAGATACGCAGTATTTT; CDR3 protein: CASSPLQSARQGGPDTQYF; clone size: once; V gene: TRBV2; CDR3 length: 19; D gene: TRBD1; J gene: TRBJ2-3
CDR3 DNA: TGTGCCAGCAGCCAAGAACCCAGGACTAGCGGTTCCTACGAGCAGTACTTC; CDR3 protein: CASSQEPRTSGSYEQYF; clone size: few; V gene: TRBV4-2; CDR3 length: 17; D gene: TRBD2; J gene: TRBJ2-7
CDR3 DNA: TGTGCCAGCAGCTTGGATACATATAGCAATCAGCCCCAGCATTTT; CDR3 protein: CASSLDTYSNQPQHF; clone size: few; V gene: TRBV5-5; CDR3 length: 15; D gene: NA; J gene: TRBJ1-5
CDR3 DNA: TGTGCCAGCAATCAATGGACAGGTCTGAACACTGAAGCTTTCTTT; CDR3 protein: CASNQWTGLNTEAFF; clone size: many; V gene: TRBV6-1; CDR3 length: 15; D gene: TRBD1; J gene: TRBJ1-1